A single sample gave rise to the 28 T cell receptor beta chains below, sequenced in a study of T cell clusters in autoimmune cytopenias (dated by TCRdb to between 2019 and 2020). Each sample's TRB amplification started from 250 ng of peripheral blood genomic DNA, which corresponds to 38,000 or so genome equivalents. The sequencing machine was an Illumina MiSeq. TRB rearrangements were amplified by multiplex PCR following a touch-down protocol, with the TRB-A and TRB-B primer pools mixed in one tube. TCRdb reprocessed the reads and lists each CDR3 protein sequence as a single entry, with no DNA. The sample's own table lists a few thousand distinct CDR3 sequences. The ten biggest clones cover about 28% of the sample. Sequencing used peripheral blood. These receptors were collected from a human donor with an autoimmune cytopenia or autoimmune hepatitis (not recorded which).

The CDR3 protein is CASSLEGDPSQETQYF. The V gene is TRBV5-1, the J gene TRBJ2-5; TCRdb proposes TRBD1, but this gene call is untestable without DNA. This CDR3 contains 16 residues. Germline CDR1 SGHRS, CDR2 YFSETQ.

This clonotype is labeled medium-sized based on frequency. The chain joins TRBV15 to TRBJ2-7; TCRdb indicates TRBD2, and absent DNA this call remains unverified. CDR3 length equals 17 residues. Germline CDR1 and CDR2: LNHNV and YYDKDF (reference sequence). CDR3 residues: CATSRDASGSHGYEQYF.

According to its frequency, this clonotype is medium-sized. V is TRBV12-3 or TRBV12-4 and J is TRBJ1-1. The CDR3 consists of 14 residues. CDR3: CASSDKPWNTEAFF.

This chain connects TRBV7-2 to TRBJ2-3; TCRdb returns TRBD2, unconfirmable since there is no DNA. This CDR3 spans 16 amino acids. Looked up from germline, CDR1 is SGHTA and CDR2 is FQGNSA. CDR3 residues: CASSSWTSGSTDTQYF.

Frequency places this clonotype as medium-sized. The chain is built from TRBV7-9 and TRBJ2-1; TCRdb returns TRBD1, unconfirmable since there is no DNA. Germline V CDR1 and CDR2: SEHNR, FQNEAQ (reference sequence). This CDR3 comprises 16 residues. The CDR3 is CASSFSRGGTGNEQFF.

By frequency, this clonotype registers medium-sized. The CDR3 spells CASSIDQGGPETQYF. The chain employs TRBV19 and TRBJ2-5; TCRdb indicates TRBD1, and absent DNA this call remains unverified. The germline gives CDR1 LNHDA, CDR2 SQIVND (reference sequence). The CDR3 is 15 amino acids.

Considering frequency, this clonotype is medium-sized (0.01 to 0.1%). The chain carries TRBV20-1 and TRBJ2-7; TCRdb gives TRBD1 as the D gene, but with no DNA this cannot be confirmed. This CDR3 is 14 amino acids long. CDR1 DFQATT and CDR2 SNEGSKA come from the germline V gene (reference sequence). CDR3 loop: CSARDRPSAYEQYF.

The chain joins TRBV6-5 to TRBJ2-7; with no DNA, the TCRdb D assignment of TRBD2 cannot be verified. Germline V lookup: CDR1 MNHEY, CDR2 SVGAGI. There are 16 residues in the CDR3. The chain's CDR3 is CASSDTSGGAFYEQYF.

In terms of frequency, this clonotype is medium-sized. The rearrangement links TRBV6-5 to TRBJ1-1. Germline-derived CDR1 and CDR2 are MNHEY and SVGAGI. This CDR3 comprises 13 residues. CDR3 protein: CASSNGHNTEAFF.

This clonotype is deemed medium-sized by its frequency. The J gene is TRBJ1-1, the V gene TRBV6-5; TCRdb's assignment of TRBD1 cannot be checked, as there is no DNA. The germline CDR1 and CDR2 sequences are MNHEY and SVGAGI. This CDR3 spans 13 amino acids. The CDR3: CASTKGQTTEAFF.

The chain recombines TRBV7-9 with TRBJ1-2; absent DNA, TCRdb's TRBD1 call cannot be checked. CDR3 size: 14 residues. Per germline, CDR1 SEHNR and CDR2 FQNEAQ (reference sequence). CDR3 protein: CASSLAGTGEGYTF.

In terms of frequency, this clonotype is medium-sized. The chain has TRBV12-3 or TRBV12-4 and TRBJ2-5; TCRdb designates TRBD2, a call that cannot be tested without DNA. CDR3 size: 16 residues. The CDR3 here is CASSGATSGPQETQYF.

This chain uses TRBV5-4 with TRBJ2-5; the D gene TCRdb calls, TRBD2, cannot be checked with no DNA. This CDR3 comprises 15 residues. The germline V gene has CDR1 SGHNT and CDR2 YYREEE (reference sequence). The CDR3 loop reads CASSLGLADYNEQFF.

V is TRBV7-3 and J is TRBJ1-2; TCRdb picks TRBD1, but there is no DNA to check that call. CDR1 SGHTA and CDR2 FQGTGA come from the germline V gene. The CDR3 has 13 amino acids. The CDR3 sequence: CASSRGELDGYTF.

V usage is TRBV11-1 and J usage is TRBJ1-2; TCRdb lists TRBD1, though no DNA is available to test this call. CDR1 is SGHAT, CDR2 FQDESV, per germline (reference sequence). The CDR3 covers 16 residues. CDR3 region: CASRPLVGPLDYGYTF. The full variable domain, completed using reference TRBV11-1 and TRBJ1-2, is EAEVAQSPRYKITEKSQAVAFWCDPISGHATLYWYRQILGQGPELLVQFQDESVVDDSQLPKDRFSAERLKGVDSTLKIQPAELGDSAMYLCASRPLVGPLDYGYTFGSGTRLTVV.

This clonotype counts as medium-sized by frequency. The rearrangement links TRBV12-3 or TRBV12-4 to TRBJ1-5; TCRdb designates TRBD1, a call that cannot be tested without DNA. The CDR3 is 15 amino acids. The CDR3 sequence is CASSLGTGSNQPQHF.

According to its frequency, this clonotype is medium-sized. V is TRBV10-1 and J is TRBJ2-3; the D call from TCRdb, TRBD2, cannot be confirmed without DNA. Germline V gene sequence: CDR1 WNHNN, CDR2 SYGVQD (reference sequence). The CDR3 consists of 16 residues. CDR3 sequence: CASSERLAGVSDTQYF.

This chain uses TRBV11-2 with TRBJ2-5; TCRdb outputs TRBD1, but without DNA this stays unchecked. Germline CDR1 and CDR2: SGHAT and FQNNGV. The length of the CDR3 is 16 residues. The CDR3 sequence is CASSPGIAGGRETQYF.

Frequency places this clonotype as medium-sized (0.01 to 0.1%). The gene calls are TRBV5-6 and TRBJ2-6; the TCRdb call, TRBD1, lacks DNA for checking. CDR3 length: 14 amino acids. The germline V gene has CDR1 SGHDT and CDR2 YYEEEE. The chain's CDR3 is CASSSTGWANVLTF.

The CDR3 loop is CASSLRQGDYGYTF. The gene calls are TRBV5-1 and TRBJ1-2; TCRdb's assignment of TRBD1 cannot be checked, as there is no DNA. The CDR3 is 14 amino acids. CDR1 SGHRS and CDR2 YFSETQ come from the germline V gene.

This chain connects TRBV19 to TRBJ1-1. CDR1 and CDR2 (germline): LNHDA, SQIVND (reference sequence). The CDR3 has 15 amino acids. CDR3 amino acids: CASSNQQKLNTEAFF.

This clonotype registers medium-sized by frequency. CDR3 loop: CASSWDRVKSPLHF. The rearrangement uses TRBV6-5 and TRBJ1-6; checking the TCRdb D call of TRBD1 is not possible without DNA. The germline CDR1 and CDR2 sequences are MNHEY and SVGAGI. The CDR3 length is 14 residues.

This clonotype is identified as medium-sized (0.01 to 0.1%) from frequency. The rearrangement joins TRBV19 to TRBJ2-7; TCRdb returns TRBD1, unconfirmable since there is no DNA. CDR1 and CDR2 from the germline V gene are LNHDA and SQIVND (reference sequence). The CDR3 is made up of 14 amino acids. The chain's CDR3 is CASSRPDRGSEQYF.

According to its frequency, this clonotype is medium-sized (0.01 to 0.1%). This sequence joins TRBV29-1 and TRBJ1-5; as DNA is missing, the TRBD1 call by TCRdb cannot be tested. This CDR3 spans 15 amino acids. The germline CDR1 and CDR2 sequences are SQVTM and ANQGSEA. The CDR3 sequence: CSVSQGQDSNQPQHF.

The rearrangement uses TRBV27 and TRBJ2-5. Germline V gene sequence: CDR1 MNHEY, CDR2 SMNVEV (reference sequence). This CDR3 comprises 14 residues. CDR3 in amino acids: CASSLSYSQETQYF.

This chain uses TRBV5-1 with TRBJ1-2. CDR1 is SGHRS and CDR2 is YFSETQ in the germline V gene. The CDR3 runs to 14 residues. CDR3 sequence: CASSLRVGSFGYTF.

This clonotype is deemed medium-sized by its frequency. The rearrangement links TRBV27 to TRBJ2-7. CDR1 MNHEY and CDR2 SMNVEV come from the germline V gene (reference sequence). The CDR3 has 12 residues. CDR3: CASSLYGVEQYF.

This clonotype shows up as medium-sized (0.01 to 0.1%) by frequency. The chain uses TRBV7-9 and TRBJ2-5; TCRdb's D gene call, TRBD1, goes unchecked for lack of DNA. The length of the CDR3 is 16 residues. Per the germline V gene, CDR1 is SEHNR and CDR2 is FQNEAQ (reference sequence). The CDR3 reads CASSYRTGPLGETQYF.